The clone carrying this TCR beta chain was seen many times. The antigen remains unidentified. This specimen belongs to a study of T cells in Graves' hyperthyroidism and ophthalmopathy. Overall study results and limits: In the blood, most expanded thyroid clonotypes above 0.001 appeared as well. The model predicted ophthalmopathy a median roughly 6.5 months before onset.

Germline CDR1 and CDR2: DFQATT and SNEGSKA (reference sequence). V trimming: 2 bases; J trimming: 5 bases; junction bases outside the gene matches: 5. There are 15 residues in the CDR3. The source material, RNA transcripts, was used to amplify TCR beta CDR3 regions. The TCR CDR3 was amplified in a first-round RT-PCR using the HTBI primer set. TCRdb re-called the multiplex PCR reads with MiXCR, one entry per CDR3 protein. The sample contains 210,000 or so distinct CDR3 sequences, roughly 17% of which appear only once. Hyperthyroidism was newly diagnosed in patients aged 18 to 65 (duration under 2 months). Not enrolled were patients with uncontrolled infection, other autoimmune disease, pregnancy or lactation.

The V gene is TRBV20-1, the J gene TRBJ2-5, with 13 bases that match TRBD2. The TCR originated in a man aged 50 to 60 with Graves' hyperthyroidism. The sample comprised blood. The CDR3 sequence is CSARPTSGRVETQYF. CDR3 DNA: TGCAGTGCTAGACCAACTAGCGGGAGGGTTGAGACCCAGTACTTC.